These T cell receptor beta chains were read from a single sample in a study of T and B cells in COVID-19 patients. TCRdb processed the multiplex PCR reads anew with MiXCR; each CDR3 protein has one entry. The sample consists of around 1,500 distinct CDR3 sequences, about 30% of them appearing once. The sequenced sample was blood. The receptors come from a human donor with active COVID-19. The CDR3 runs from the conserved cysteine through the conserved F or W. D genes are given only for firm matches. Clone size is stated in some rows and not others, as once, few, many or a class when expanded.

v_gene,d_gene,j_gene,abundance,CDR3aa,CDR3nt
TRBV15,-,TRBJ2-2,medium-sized,CATSTDGELFF,TGTGCCACCAGCACCGATGGGGAGCTGTTTTTT
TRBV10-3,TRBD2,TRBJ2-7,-,CAISPGTSGYEQYF,TGTGCCATCAGCCCCGGGACTAGCGGATACGAGCAGTACTTC
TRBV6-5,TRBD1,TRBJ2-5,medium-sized,CAGHNRGYEETQYF,TGTGCCGGCCATAACAGGGGGTATGAAGAGACCCAGTACTTC
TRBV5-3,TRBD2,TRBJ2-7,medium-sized,CARSLGTSGYYEQYF,TGTGCCAGAAGCCTGGGGACTAGCGGGTATTACGAGCAGTACTTC
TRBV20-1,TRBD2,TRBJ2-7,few,CSARDGTSGVYEQYF,TGCAGTGCTAGAGATGGAACTAGCGGGGTCTACGAGCAGTACTTC
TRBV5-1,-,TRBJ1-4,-,CASSLVVGTDNEKLFF,TGCGCCAGCAGCTTGGTCGTCGGGACGGATAATGAAAAACTGTTTTTT
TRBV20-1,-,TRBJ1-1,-,CSARIEARRQLNTEAFF,TGCAGTGCCCGAATAGAGGCCAGGAGGCAATTGAACACTGAAGCTTTCTTT
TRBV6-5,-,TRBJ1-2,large,CASSRDPQDLLYTF,TGTGCCAGCAGCCGAGACCCACAGGATCTGCTTTACACCTTC
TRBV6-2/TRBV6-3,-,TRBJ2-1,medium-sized,CASSELVHNEQFF,TGTGCCAGCAGTGAGCTAGTCCACAATGAGCAGTTCTTC
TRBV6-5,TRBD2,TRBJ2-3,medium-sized,CASSLISSGTSTDTQYF,TGTGCCAGCAGTCTCATTTCTAGCGGTACTAGCACAGATACGCAGTATTTT
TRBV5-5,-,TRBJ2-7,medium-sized,CASSLEAGMSEQYF,TGTGCCAGCAGCTTGGAGGCAGGTATGTCCGAGCAGTACTTC
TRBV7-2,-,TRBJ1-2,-,CASSKRDNFYGYTF,TGTGCCAGCAGCAAGAGGGACAACTTCTATGGCTACACCTTC
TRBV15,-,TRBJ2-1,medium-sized,CATSRVNNEQFF,TGTGCCACCAGCAGAGTAAACAATGAGCAGTTCTTC
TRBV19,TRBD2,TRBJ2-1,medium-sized,CASTPAGTPNEQFF,TGTGCCAGTACTCCAGCGGGGACCCCGAATGAGCAGTTCTTC
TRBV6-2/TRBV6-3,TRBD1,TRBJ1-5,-,CASSGQGGQPQHF,TGTGCCAGCAGCGGACAGGGGGGCCAGCCCCAGCATTTT
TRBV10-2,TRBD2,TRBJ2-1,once,CASSTSANEQFF,TGCGCCAGCAGTACTAGCGCGAATGAGCAGTTCTTC
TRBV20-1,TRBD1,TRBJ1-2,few,CSATRTGYGYTF,TGCAGTGCTACAAGGACAGGCTATGGCTACACCTTC
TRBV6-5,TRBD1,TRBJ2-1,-,CATGPGQIPLEQFF,TGTGCCACCGGCCCGGGACAGATCCCCCTAGAGCAGTTCTTC
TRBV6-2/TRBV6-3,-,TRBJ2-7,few,CASSYGRLIRSSYEQYF,TGTGCCAGCAGCTATGGTCGACTTATCCGCAGCTCCTACGAGCAGTACTTC
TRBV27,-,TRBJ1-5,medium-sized,CASSIRGHQPQHF,TGTGCCAGCAGTATTAGGGGTCACCAGCCCCAGCATTTT
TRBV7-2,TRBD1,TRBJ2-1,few,CASSSSWTGYNEQFF,TGTGCCAGCAGCTCCTCCTGGACAGGGTACAATGAGCAGTTCTTC
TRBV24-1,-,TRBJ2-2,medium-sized,CATSESRAGGELFF,TGTGCCACCAGTGAGTCTAGAGCGGGCGGGGAGCTGTTTTTT
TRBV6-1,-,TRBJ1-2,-,CASTRATGAGYGYTF,TGTGCCAGCACCCGGGCCACGGGTGCAGGCTATGGCTACACCTTC
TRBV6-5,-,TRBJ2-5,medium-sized,CASMGLIQETQYF,TGTGCCAGCATGGGGCTCATCCAAGAGACCCAGTACTTC
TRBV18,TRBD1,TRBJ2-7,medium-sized,CASSLYRGPTYEQYF,TGTGCCAGCTCGCTCTACAGGGGGCCCACCTACGAGCAGTACTTC
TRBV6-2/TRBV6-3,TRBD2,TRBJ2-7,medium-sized,CASSPTTSGSYEQYF,TGTGCCAGCAGCCCTACGACTAGCGGGTCCTACGAGCAGTACTTC
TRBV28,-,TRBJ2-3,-,CASSLLSGADTQYF,TGTGCCAGCAGTTTACTTTCGGGAGCGGATACGCAGTATTTT
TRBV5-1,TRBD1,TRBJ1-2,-,CASSPGGTGPYGYTF,TGCGCCAGCAGCCCCGGAGGGACAGGGCCCTATGGCTACACCTTC
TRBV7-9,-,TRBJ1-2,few,CASSSTATNYGYTF,TGTGCCAGCAGCTCGACAGCGACTAACTATGGCTACACCTTC
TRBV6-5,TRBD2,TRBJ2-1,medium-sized,CASSQGSGSSANEQFF,TGTGCCAGCAGTCAGGGTAGCGGGAGTTCGGCAAATGAGCAGTTCTTC
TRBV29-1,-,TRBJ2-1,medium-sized,CSVEDLSYNEQFF,TGCAGCGTTGAAGATCTCAGTTACAATGAGCAGTTCTTC
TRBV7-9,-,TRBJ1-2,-,CASSLGWGRANYGYTF,TGTGCCAGCAGCTTAGGATGGGGCAGAGCTAACTATGGCTACACCTTC
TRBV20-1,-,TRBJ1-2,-,CSARDQRDYGYTF,TGCAGTGCTAGAGATCAAAGGGACTATGGCTACACCTTC
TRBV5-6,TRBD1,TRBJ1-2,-,CASSWAPGQGNYGYTF,TGTGCCAGCAGCTGGGCCCCGGGACAGGGCAACTATGGCTACACCTTC
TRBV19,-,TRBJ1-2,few,CASQKFPGSGAFGYTF,TGTGCCAGTCAAAAATTCCCCGGCTCGGGGGCGTTTGGCTACACCTTC
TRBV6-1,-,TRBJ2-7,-,CASSDVGRAYEQYF,TGTGCCAGCAGTGATGTGGGGCGGGCGTACGAGCAGTACTTC
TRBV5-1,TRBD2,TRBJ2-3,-,CASSFRLAGGPRTDTQYF,TGTGCCAGCAGCTTCCGACTAGCGGGAGGGCCGCGCACAGATACGCAGTATTTT
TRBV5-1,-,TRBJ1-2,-,CARSLNPAGQDYGYTF,TGCGCCAGGAGCTTGAACCCTGCGGGACAAGACTATGGCTACACCTTC
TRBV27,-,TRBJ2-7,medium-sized,CASSAPNAYEQYF,TGTGCCAGCAGTGCACCGAACGCCTACGAGCAGTACTTC
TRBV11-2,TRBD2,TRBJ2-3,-,CASTYIAGEGDTQYF,TGTGCCAGCACCTATATAGCGGGAGAGGGGGATACGCAGTATTTT
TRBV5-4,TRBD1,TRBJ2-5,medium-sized,CASGHRGQETQYF,TGTGCCAGCGGTCACAGGGGGCAGGAGACCCAGTACTTC
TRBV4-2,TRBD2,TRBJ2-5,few,CASSRPASSGRGSGETQYF,TGTGCCAGCAGCCGACCGGCGTCTAGCGGGAGGGGGAGTGGTGAGACCCAGTACTTC
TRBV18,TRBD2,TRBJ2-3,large,CASSVRESGNTDTQYF,TGTGCCAGCTCCGTACGCGAGAGCGGGAACACAGATACGCAGTATTTT
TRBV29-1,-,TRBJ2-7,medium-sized,CSVPPGWDYEQYF,TGCAGCGTCCCCCCGGGGTGGGACTACGAGCAGTACTTC
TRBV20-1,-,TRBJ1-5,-,CSARAASNQPQHF,TGCAGTGCTAGAGCCGCTAGCAATCAGCCCCAGCATTTT
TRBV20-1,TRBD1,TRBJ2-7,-,CSAPNRGGYSYEQYF,TGCAGTGCTCCTAACAGGGGCGGGTACTCCTACGAGCAGTACTTC
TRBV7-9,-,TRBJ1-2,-,CASSLGQFDGYTF,TGTGCCAGCAGCCTTGGACAGTTCGACGGCTACACCTTC
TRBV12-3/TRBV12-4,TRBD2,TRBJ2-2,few,CASSPSQREQSAGELFF,TGTGCCAGCAGTCCCAGCCAGCGGGAGCAGTCGGCCGGGGAGCTGTTTTTT
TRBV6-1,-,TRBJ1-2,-,CASSEGLGRPYGYTF,TGTGCCAGCAGTGAAGGGTTAGGACGCCCCTATGGCTACACCTTC
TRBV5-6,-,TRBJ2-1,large,CASSLAYGNEQFF,TGTGCCAGCAGCTTGGCTTACGGGAATGAGCAGTTCTTC
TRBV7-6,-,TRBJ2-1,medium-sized,CASSQDLNPNNEQFF,TGTGCCAGCAGCCAGGACCTCAACCCCAACAATGAGCAGTTCTTC
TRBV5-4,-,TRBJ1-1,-,CASSPQRGAEAFF,TGTGCCAGCAGCCCTCAAAGGGGCGCTGAAGCTTTCTTT
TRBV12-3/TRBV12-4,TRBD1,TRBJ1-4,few,CASSRQGANEKLFF,TGTGCCAGCAGTCGACAGGGGGCTAATGAAAAACTGTTTTTT
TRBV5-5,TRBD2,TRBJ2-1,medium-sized,CASSPLTTSGIYNEQFF,TGTGCCAGCAGCCCTTTAACTACTAGCGGGATTTACAATGAGCAGTTCTTC